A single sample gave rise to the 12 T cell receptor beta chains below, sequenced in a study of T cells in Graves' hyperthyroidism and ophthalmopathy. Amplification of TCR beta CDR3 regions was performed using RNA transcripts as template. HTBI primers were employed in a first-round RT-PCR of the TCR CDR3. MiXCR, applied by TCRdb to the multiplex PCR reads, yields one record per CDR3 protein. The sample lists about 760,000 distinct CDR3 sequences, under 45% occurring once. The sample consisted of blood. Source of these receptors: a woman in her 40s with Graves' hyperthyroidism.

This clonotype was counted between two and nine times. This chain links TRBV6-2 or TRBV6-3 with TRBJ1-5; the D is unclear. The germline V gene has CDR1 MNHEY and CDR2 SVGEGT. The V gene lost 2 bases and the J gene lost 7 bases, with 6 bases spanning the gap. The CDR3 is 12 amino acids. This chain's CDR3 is CASSYVKQPQHF. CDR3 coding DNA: TGTGCCAGCAGTTACGTTAAACAGCCCCAGCATTTT.

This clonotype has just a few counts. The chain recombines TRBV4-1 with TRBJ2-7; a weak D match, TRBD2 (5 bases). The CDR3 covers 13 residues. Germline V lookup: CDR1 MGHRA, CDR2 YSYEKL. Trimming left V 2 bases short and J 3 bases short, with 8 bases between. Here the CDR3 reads CASSQTSYYEQYF. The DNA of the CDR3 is TGCGCCAGCAGCCAAACTAGTTACTACGAGCAGTACTTC.

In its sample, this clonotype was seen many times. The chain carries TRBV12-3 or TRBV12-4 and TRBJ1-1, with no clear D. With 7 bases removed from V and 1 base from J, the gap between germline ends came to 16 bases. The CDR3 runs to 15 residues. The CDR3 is CASTPGGLTNTEAFF. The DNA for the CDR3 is TGTGCCAGCACCCCAGGTGGACTCACGAACACTGAAGCTTTCTTT.

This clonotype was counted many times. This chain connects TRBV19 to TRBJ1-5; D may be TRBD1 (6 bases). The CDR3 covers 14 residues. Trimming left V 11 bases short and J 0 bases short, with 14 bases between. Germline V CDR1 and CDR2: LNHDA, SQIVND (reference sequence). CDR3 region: CASVGGFSNQPQHF. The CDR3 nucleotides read TGTGCCTCTGTAGGGGGGTTTAGCAATCAGCCCCAGCATTTT.

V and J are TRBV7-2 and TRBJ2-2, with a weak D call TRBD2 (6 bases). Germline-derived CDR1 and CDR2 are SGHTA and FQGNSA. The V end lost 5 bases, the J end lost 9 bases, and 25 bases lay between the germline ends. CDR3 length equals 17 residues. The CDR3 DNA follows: TGTGCCAGCAGCCGCGGGCTCCCTGCGGGGCTTAGGTGGGAGCTGTTTTTT. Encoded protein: CASSRGLPAGLRWELFF.

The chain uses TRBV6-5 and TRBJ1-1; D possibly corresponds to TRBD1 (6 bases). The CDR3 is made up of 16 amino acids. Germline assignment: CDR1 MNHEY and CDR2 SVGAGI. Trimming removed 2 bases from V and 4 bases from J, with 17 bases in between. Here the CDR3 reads CASSYRGQWVLTEAFF. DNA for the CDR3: TGTGCCAGCAGTTACCGTGGACAGTGGGTCCTCACTGAAGCTTTCTTT.

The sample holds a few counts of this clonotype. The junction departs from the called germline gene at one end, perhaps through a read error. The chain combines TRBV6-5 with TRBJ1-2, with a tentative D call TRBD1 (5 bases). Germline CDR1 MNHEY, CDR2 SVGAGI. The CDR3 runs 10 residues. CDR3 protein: CASSSQTAIF. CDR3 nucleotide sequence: TGTGCCAGCAGTTCCCAGACAGCTATCTTC.

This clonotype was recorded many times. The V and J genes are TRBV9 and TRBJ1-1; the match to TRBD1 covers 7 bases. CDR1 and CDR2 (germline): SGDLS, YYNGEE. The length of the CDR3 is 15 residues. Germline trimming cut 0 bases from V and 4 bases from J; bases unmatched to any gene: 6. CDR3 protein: CASSVAAGGGTEAFF. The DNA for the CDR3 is TGTGCCAGCAGCGTAGCGGCAGGGGGAGGCACTGAAGCTTTCTTT.

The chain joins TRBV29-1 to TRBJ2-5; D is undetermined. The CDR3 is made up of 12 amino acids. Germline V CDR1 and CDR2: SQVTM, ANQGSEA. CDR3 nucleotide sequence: TGCAGTTTCCCGGCCAGGCAAGAGACCCAGTACTTC. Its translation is CSFPARQETQYF.

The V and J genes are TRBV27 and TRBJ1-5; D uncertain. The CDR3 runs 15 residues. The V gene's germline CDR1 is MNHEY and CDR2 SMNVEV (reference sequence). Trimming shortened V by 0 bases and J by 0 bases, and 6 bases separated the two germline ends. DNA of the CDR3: TGTGCCAGCAGTTTATCCCCCCTTAGCAATCAGCCCCAGCATTTT. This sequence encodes CASSLSPLSNQPQHF.

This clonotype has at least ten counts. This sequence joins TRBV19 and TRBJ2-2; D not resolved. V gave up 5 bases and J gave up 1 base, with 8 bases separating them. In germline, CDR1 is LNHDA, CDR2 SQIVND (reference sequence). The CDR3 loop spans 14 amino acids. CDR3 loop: CASSLMENTGELFF. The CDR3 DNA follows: TGTGCCAGTAGTCTCATGGAGAACACCGGGGAGCTGTTTTTT.

CDR3 amino acids: CASSLEYRLEKLFF. The CDR3 DNA sequence: TGTGCCAGCAGCTTGGAATATCGGCTCGAAAAACTGTTTTTT. The V gene is TRBV5-8, the J gene TRBJ1-4; D not resolved. The CDR3 contains 14 residues. Germline V gene data show CDR1 as SGHTS and CDR2 as YDEGEE. Trimming stripped 0 bases from V and 8 bases from J, with 11 bases between.